This entry lists 30 T cell receptor beta chains sequenced from one sample in a study of OX40 agonist ivuxolimab in advanced cancers. Assay: immunoSEQ multiplex PCR; the TCRdb copy retains only in-frame clones and omits some. The data show 71,000 or so clones, around nine tenths seen once. The sample here was CD4+ or CD8+ T cells sorted from blood, taken in a trial of the OX40 agonist ivuxolimab. All receptors derive from an adult with an advanced solid tumor such as melanoma, head and neck, liver or kidney cancer.

This clone came up a few times. The chain employs TRBV18 and TRBJ1-1, with 9 bases fitting TRBD1. The ends lost 5 bases at V and 6 bases at J; junction bases unmatched: 4. The CDR3 covers 13 residues. Germline CDR1 KGHSH, CDR2 LQKENI. The CDR3 sequence is CASSRGQGAEAFF. The CDR3 DNA sequence: TGTGCCAGCTCAAGGGGACAGGGCGCTGAAGCTTTCTTT.

This chain connects TRBV28 to TRBJ2-5; D remains unclear. The ends were cut back, 7 bases at V and 3 bases at J, with 6 bases in the middle. Germline lookup yields CDR1 MDHEN and CDR2 SYDVKM. The CDR3 spans 11 residues. The CDR3 sequence is CASTNKETQYF. CDR3 in DNA: TGTGCCAGCACCAATAAAGAGACCCAGTACTTC.

The chain carries TRBV10-2 and TRBJ1-3; no clear D gene. TRBJ2-2 matches the DNA end more closely, so the J call is doubtful. The CDR3 is made up of 15 amino acids. The germline CDR1 and CDR2 sequences are WSHSY and SAAADI. CDR3 DNA sequence: TGCGCCAGCACCCTACCCCGGAGAGTCACCGGGGAGCTGTTTTTT. Translated: CASTLPRRVTGELFF.

This chain uses TRBV2 with TRBJ1-4, with 10 bases lining up with TRBD1. The germline V gene encodes CDR1 SNHLY and CDR2 FYNNEI. The ends lost 5 bases at V and 10 bases at J; junction bases unmatched: 10. The CDR3 length is 15 residues. The CDR3 coding sequence is TGTGCCAGCAGTAGGACAGGGGGGGCATTCGGAAAACTGTTTTTT. Protein product: CASSRTGGAFGKLFF. Looking up the rest from reference TRBV2 and TRBJ1-4 gives the full variable domain: EPEVTQTPSHQVTQMGQEVILRCVPISNHLYFYWYRQILGQKVEFLVSFYNNEISEKSEIFDDQFSVERPDGSNFTLKIRSTKLEDSAMYFCASSRTGGAFGKLFFGSGTQLSVL.

The DNA for the CDR3 is TGTGCCAGCAGCTCGCCGCGACGGCGGGAGGGCCCTGTTACCTCTAGCACAGATACGCAGTATTTT. Its protein is CASSSPRRREGPVTSSTDTQYF. V is TRBV7-6 and J is TRBJ2-3, with 9 bases identical to TRBD2. V lost 4 bases to trimming and J lost 0 bases; unmatched junction nucleotides: 23. CDR1 is SGHVS and CDR2 is FNYEAQ in the germline V gene. CDR3 length: 22 residues. The entire variable domain, with the rest obtained from reference TRBV7-6 and TRBJ2-3, is as follows: GAGVSQSPRYKVTKRGQDVALRCDPISGHVSLYWYRQALGQGPEFLTYFNYEAQQDKSGLPNDRFSAERPEGSISTLTIQRTEQRDSAMYRCASSSPRRREGPVTSSTDTQYFGPGTRLTVL.

The chain employs TRBV5-1 and TRBJ2-6, with D unclear. CDR3 length: 14 amino acids. Germline loops: CDR1 SGHRS, CDR2 YFSETQ. Trimming took off 2 bases at V and 0 bases at J, with 3 bases between the two ends. The CDR3 reads CASSLSSGANVLTF. CDR3 bases: TGCGCCAGCAGCTTATCCTCTGGGGCCAACGTCCTGACTTTC.

This chain links TRBV9 with TRBJ2-5; D is unclear. Trimming pared 4 bases from V and 2 bases from J, leaving 3 bases between. The CDR3 is 11 residues long. Germline values: CDR1 SGDLS, CDR2 YYNGEE. CDR3 nucleotide sequence: TGTGCCAGCAGCTCTCAAGAGACCCAGTACTTC. Its translation: CASSSQETQYF. The full variable domain, rest sourced from reference TRBV9 and TRBJ2-5, is DSGVTQTPKHLITATGQRVTLRCSPRSGDLSVYWYQQSLDQGLQFLIQYYNGEERAKGNILERFSAQQFPDLHSELNLSSLELGDSALYFCASSSQETQYFGPGTRLLVL.

V usage is TRBV11-2 and J usage is TRBJ1-4, with D hard to call. The CDR3 spans 15 residues. Germline CDR1 SGHAT, CDR2 FQNNGV. Trimming left V 5 bases short and J 5 bases short, with 15 bases between. The CDR3 region has the DNA TGTGCCAGCAGCCAGGCGCGAAACGTAAATGAAAAACTGTTTTTT. Its translation: CASSQARNVNEKLFF.

The V and J genes are TRBV6-1 and TRBJ2-5, with D perhaps matching TRBD1 or TRBD2 (6 bases each). The ends were cut back, 6 bases at V and 4 bases at J, with 18 bases in the middle. The CDR3 loop spans 15 amino acids. Germline CDR1 reads MNHNS; CDR2 reads SASEGT. CDR3 DNA: TGTGCCAGCAGCGAGGGGGACTGGAGCCGAGAGACCCAGTACTTC. Protein: CASSEGDWSRETQYF.

The chain uses TRBV11-2 and TRBJ2-5, with TRBD1 matching over 8 bases. This CDR3 is 13 amino acids long. V lost 5 bases, J lost 3 bases, and 2 bases stayed unmatched. Germline V CDR1 and CDR2: SGHAT, FQNNGV. In DNA, the CDR3 is TGTGCCAGCAGCGTACAGGGGGAAGAGACCCAGTACTTC. Protein: CASSVQGEETQYF.

The chain carries TRBV6-6 and TRBJ1-1; 8 bases align to TRBD1. The V and J ends lost 6 bases and 1 base, in that order; junction bases with no gene match: 7. CDR1 is MNHNY and CDR2 is SVGAGI in the germline V gene (reference sequence). This CDR3 has 15 residues. The chain's CDR3 is CASRPGQGGNTEAFF. The CDR3 nucleotides read TGTGCCAGCAGGCCTGGACAGGGCGGGAACACTGAAGCTTTCTTT.

The gene calls are TRBV7-8 and TRBJ2-1, with D perhaps matching TRBD2 (5 bases). The V end lost 1 base, the J end lost 11 bases, and 6 bases lay between the germline ends. Looked up from germline, CDR1 is SGHVS and CDR2 is FQNEAQ. The CDR3 runs 11 residues. CDR3 DNA: TGTGCCAGCAGCTTAGGAGGGCAGCAGTTCTTC. Residues: CASSLGGQQFF.

The rearrangement uses TRBV14 and TRBJ2-5; D is undetermined. V shed 3 bases and J shed 0 bases, with 5 bases lying between them. Germline CDR1 SGHDN, CDR2 FVKESK. This CDR3 has 13 amino acids. Here the CDR3 reads CASSQTYQETQYF. The CDR3 bases are TGTGCCAGCAGCCAGACGTACCAAGAGACCCAGTACTTC.

The DNA for the CDR3 is TGTGCCAGCAGTGAATTATCTTCAGAGAATGAAAAACTGTTTTTT. This translates into CASSELSSENEKLFF. The chain joins TRBV6-1 to TRBJ1-4; D is undetermined. There are 15 residues in the CDR3. The germline V gene has CDR1 MNHNS and CDR2 SASEGT. The germline V and J ends were trimmed by 2 bases and 5 bases, with 12 bases remaining between them.

The V gene is TRBV10-2, the J gene TRBJ2-1, with D hard to call. Trimming pared 3 bases from V and 9 bases from J, leaving 12 bases between. Per the germline V gene, CDR1 is WSHSY and CDR2 is SAAADI. CDR3 length: 13 residues. The CDR3 loop reads CASSEFPRSEQFF. The CDR3 DNA reads TGCGCCAGCAGTGAATTCCCTAGGAGTGAGCAGTTCTTC.

This clone was detected a few times. The chain is built from TRBV5-1 and TRBJ1-5; D is possibly TRBD1 (6 bases). This CDR3 spans 15 amino acids. The V gene lost 4 bases and the J gene lost 5 bases, with 16 bases spanning the gap. Germline CDR1 is SGHRS and CDR2 is YFSETQ. The DNA of the CDR3 is TGCGCCAGCAGCGTAAATACAGGGCCCCATCAGCCCCAGCATTTT. This sequence encodes CASSVNTGPHQPQHF.

The rearrangement links TRBV6-1 to TRBJ1-2; TRBD1 matches at 7 bases. From germline, CDR1 is MNHNS and CDR2 SASEGT. Germline trimming cut 3 bases from V and 1 base from J; bases unmatched to any gene: 5. There are 15 residues in the CDR3. The CDR3 nucleotides are TGTGCCAGCAGTGACCGGGACAGATATAACTATGGCTACACCTTC. It is translated as CASSDRDRYNYGYTF.

This chain joins TRBV6-6 and TRBJ2-3, with D perhaps being TRBD1 or TRBD2 (5 bases each). This CDR3 has 12 amino acids. V was clipped by 6 bases and J by 4 bases, with 8 bases between them. Germline CDR1 reads MNHNY; CDR2 reads SVGAGI (reference sequence). The CDR3 reads CASRGDPDTQYF. In DNA form, the CDR3 reads TGTGCCAGCAGAGGGGACCCAGATACGCAGTATTTT.

The rearrangement joins TRBV28 to TRBJ1-1; weak D call: TRBD1 (6 bases). The CDR3 is 13 residues long. Germline CDR1 is MDHEN and CDR2 is SYDVKM. V lost 1 base to trimming and J lost 4 bases, with 7 bases between them. In nucleotides, the CDR3 is TGTGCCAGCAGTTTATCGGGGGCCACTGAAGCTTTCTTT. Translated, it gives CASSLSGATEAFF.

Relative to its sample, this clone is medium-sized (0.01 to 0.1%). This chain connects TRBV5-1 to TRBJ2-2; D perhaps matches TRBD2 (5 bases). With 0 bases removed from V and 4 bases from J, the gap between germline ends came to 13 bases. Germline V lookup: CDR1 SGHRS, CDR2 YFSETQ. The CDR3 extends over 16 amino acids. CDR3: CASSLAPGSGTGELFF. Here the CDR3 DNA reads TGCGCCAGCAGCTTGGCTCCGGGAAGTGGCACCGGGGAGCTGTTTTTT.

The rearrangement uses TRBV7-3 and TRBJ2-1, with 11 bases aligning to TRBD2. The CDR3 contains 18 residues. Per germline, CDR1 SGHTA and CDR2 FQGTGA. Unmatched junction bases numbered 13, after V lost 1 base and J lost 8 bases. The CDR3 sequence: CASSLNFAASGRRYEQFF. As DNA, the CDR3 is TGTGCCAGCAGCTTAAATTTTGCTGCTAGCGGGAGGAGGTATGAGCAGTTCTTC.

The chain uses TRBV19 and TRBJ2-1; the match to TRBD2 covers 16 bases. Germline trimming cut 5 bases from V and 9 bases from J; bases unmatched to any gene: 16. Germline V lookup: CDR1 LNHDA, CDR2 SQIVND (reference sequence). The CDR3 is made up of 19 amino acids. DNA for the CDR3: TGTGCCAGTAGTCCCCCCGGGACTAGCGGGGGGGCGGGCGGCGCTGAGCAGTTCTTC. Translating gives CASSPPGTSGGAGGAEQFF.

The chain links TRBV27 to TRBJ1-2; D remains unclear. The CDR3 is 12 residues long. Germline CDR1 and CDR2: MNHEY and SMNVEV (reference sequence). The V end lost 5 bases, the J end lost 4 bases, and 8 bases lay between the germline ends. CDR3 DNA sequence: TGTGCCAGCAGTGGGATTGGCTATGGCTACACCTTC. Amino acids: CASSGIGYGYTF.

This sequence joins TRBV30 and TRBJ2-3, with 12 nucleotides matching TRBD2. V was clipped by 5 bases and J by 2 bases; unmatched bases: 5. Per the germline V gene, CDR1 is GTSNPN and CDR2 is SVGIG (reference sequence). This CDR3 comprises 15 residues. This CDR3 reads CAWSRTSGTTDTQYF. In nucleotides, the CDR3 is TGTGCCTGGTCTCGGACTAGCGGGACCACAGATACGCAGTATTTT. The variable domain in full, with the rest retrieved from reference TRBV30 and TRBJ2-3, is SQTIHQWPATLVQPVGSPLSLECTVEGTSNPNLYWYRQAAGRGLQLLFYSVGIGQISSEVPQNLSASRPQDRQFILSSKKLLLSDSGFYLCAWSRTSGTTDTQYFGPGTRLTVL.

V usage is TRBV11-2 and J usage is TRBJ2-3; unclear D gene. The CDR3 spans 16 residues. Germline V gene lookup returns CDR1 SGHAT and CDR2 FQNNGV. V lost 7 bases and J 1 base, leaving 18 bases between the germline ends. CDR3 nucleotides: TGTGCCAGCACCGACCTATCGGGCTACCGCACAGATACGCAGTATTTT. Its translation: CASTDLSGYRTDTQYF.

The chain employs TRBV27 and TRBJ2-2, with 7 bases identical to TRBD2. The CDR3 consists of 18 residues. V lost 6 bases and J lost 5; bases outside the gene matches: 18. The germline V gene encodes CDR1 MNHEY and CDR2 SMNVEV (reference sequence). CDR3 nucleotide sequence: TGTGCCAGCAGCCTGACTGTAGGGGCCGGGGGGTTGACCGGGGAGCTGTTTTTT. Protein: CASSLTVGAGGLTGELFF.

The V call is TRBV27, the J call TRBJ2-7; weak D call: TRBD2 (6 bases). Germline CDR1 reads MNHEY; CDR2 reads SMNVEV (reference sequence). This CDR3 has 16 amino acids. V lost 5 bases and J 7 bases, leaving 24 bases between the germline ends. In DNA, the CDR3 is TGTGCCAGCAGTCCCTTCCGCGGCGCGTCGGCGGGGGAGCAGTACTTC. This gives the protein CASSPFRGASAGEQYF.

V and J are TRBV14 and TRBJ2-7, with D possibly being TRBD1 (6 bases). Germline loops: CDR1 SGHDN, CDR2 FVKESK. The CDR3 length is 14 residues. V was clipped by 4 bases and J by 1 base, with 11 bases between them. CDR3 protein: CASSPWDTSYEQYF. The CDR3 coding sequence is TGTGCCAGCAGCCCATGGGACACTTCCTACGAGCAGTACTTC.

The rearrangement links TRBV5-1 to TRBJ1-1, with D unclear. This CDR3 is 14 amino acids long. V was pared by 5 bases and J by 0 bases, with 11 bases between. Germline V gene data show CDR1 as SGHRS and CDR2 as YFSETQ. In DNA, the CDR3 is TGCGCCAGCAGTCGTGCGGGTCTGAACACTGAAGCTTTCTTT. Protein sequence: CASSRAGLNTEAFF.

This rearrangement joins TRBV27 to TRBJ1-1, with D possibly being TRBD1 (6 bases). CDR1 and CDR2 from the germline V gene are MNHEY and SMNVEV (reference sequence). Trimming cost V 2 bases and J 4 bases, with 20 bases left between them. The length of the CDR3 is 17 residues. CDR3 sequence reads: CASSLALQQGWPTEAFF. In DNA form, the CDR3 reads TGTGCCAGCAGTTTAGCCCTACAGCAGGGGTGGCCCACTGAAGCTTTCTTT.